This T cell receptor beta chain was identified during a study of blood T cell repertoires in COVID-19. This clone occurred once. Generated by immunoSEQ multiplex PCR, the TCRdb table keeps only in-frame clones and is missing some. The sample contains tens of thousands of clones, around 86% of which appear only once. Sequencing input: peripheral blood. This clonotype was sampled from a human donor in a cohort sampled during active COVID-19.

The CDR3 loop is CASSYPSGGTDTQYF. CDR3 bases: TGTGCCAGCAGTTACCCGAGCGGGGGCACAGATACGCAGTATTTT. The chain employs TRBV6-6 and TRBJ2-3, with TRBD2 matching 7 bases. The germline gives CDR1 MNHNY, CDR2 SVGAGI (reference sequence). Trimming at V came to 2 bases and at J to 1 base, leaving 3 bases not matched to a gene. This CDR3 is built from 15 residues.